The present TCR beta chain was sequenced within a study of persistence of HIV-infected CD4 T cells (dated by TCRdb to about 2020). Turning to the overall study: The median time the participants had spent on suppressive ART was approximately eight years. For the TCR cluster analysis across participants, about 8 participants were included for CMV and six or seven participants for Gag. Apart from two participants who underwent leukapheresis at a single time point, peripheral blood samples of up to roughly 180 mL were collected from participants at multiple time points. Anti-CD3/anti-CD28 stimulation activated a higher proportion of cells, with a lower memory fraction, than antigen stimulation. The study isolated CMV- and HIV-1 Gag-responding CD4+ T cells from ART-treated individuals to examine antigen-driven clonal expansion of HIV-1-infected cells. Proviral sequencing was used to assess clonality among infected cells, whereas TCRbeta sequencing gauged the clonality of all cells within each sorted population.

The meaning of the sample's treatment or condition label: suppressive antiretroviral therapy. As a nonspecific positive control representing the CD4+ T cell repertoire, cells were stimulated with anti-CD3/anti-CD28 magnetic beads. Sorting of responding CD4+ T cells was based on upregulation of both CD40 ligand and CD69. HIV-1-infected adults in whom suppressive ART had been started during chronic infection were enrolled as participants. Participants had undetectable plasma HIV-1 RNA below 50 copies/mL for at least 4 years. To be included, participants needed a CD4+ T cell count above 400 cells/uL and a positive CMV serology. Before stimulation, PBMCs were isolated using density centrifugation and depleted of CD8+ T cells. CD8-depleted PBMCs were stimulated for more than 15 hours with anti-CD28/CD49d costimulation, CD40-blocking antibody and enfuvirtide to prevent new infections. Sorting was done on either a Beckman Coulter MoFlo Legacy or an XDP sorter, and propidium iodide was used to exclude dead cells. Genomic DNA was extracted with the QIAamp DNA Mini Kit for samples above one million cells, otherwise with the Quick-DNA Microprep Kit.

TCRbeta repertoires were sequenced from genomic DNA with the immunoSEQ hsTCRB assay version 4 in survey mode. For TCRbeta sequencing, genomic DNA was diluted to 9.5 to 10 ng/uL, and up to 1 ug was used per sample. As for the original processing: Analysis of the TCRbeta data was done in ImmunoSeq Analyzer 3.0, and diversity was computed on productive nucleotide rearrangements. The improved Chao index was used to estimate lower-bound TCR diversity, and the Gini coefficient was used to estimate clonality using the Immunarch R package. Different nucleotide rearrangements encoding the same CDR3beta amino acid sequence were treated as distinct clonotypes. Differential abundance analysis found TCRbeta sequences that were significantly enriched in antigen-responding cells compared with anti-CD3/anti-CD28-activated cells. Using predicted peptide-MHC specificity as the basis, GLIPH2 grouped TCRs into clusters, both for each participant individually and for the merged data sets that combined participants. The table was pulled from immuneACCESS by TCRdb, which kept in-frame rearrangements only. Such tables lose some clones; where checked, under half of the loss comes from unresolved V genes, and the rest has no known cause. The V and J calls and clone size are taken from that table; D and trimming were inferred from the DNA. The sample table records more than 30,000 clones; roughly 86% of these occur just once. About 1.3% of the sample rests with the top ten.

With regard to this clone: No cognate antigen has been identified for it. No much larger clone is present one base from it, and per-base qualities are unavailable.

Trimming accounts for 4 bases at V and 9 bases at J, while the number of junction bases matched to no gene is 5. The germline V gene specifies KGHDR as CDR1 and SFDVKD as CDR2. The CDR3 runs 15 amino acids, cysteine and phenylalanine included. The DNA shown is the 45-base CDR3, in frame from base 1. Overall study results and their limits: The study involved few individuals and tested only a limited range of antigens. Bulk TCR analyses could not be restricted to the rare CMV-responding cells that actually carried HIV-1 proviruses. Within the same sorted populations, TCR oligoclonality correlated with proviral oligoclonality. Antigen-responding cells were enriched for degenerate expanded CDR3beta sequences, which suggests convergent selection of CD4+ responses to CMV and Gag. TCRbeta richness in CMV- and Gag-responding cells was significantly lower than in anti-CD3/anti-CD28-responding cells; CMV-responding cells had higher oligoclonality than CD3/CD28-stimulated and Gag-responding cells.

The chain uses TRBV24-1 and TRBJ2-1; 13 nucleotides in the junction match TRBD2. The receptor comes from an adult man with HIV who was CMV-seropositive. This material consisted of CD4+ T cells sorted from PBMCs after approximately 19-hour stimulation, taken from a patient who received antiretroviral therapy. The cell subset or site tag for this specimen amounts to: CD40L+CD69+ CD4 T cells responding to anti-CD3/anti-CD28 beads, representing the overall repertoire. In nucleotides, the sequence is TGTGCCACCAGTGACCCCGGGACTAGCGGGATTGAGCAGTTCTTC. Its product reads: CATSDPGTSGIEQFF.